This T cell receptor beta chain was sequenced during a study of shared clonotypes between healthy human individuals. In the study overall: The donor group consisted of two women and three men, aged 18 to 49.

For this clone: Its specificity is not known.

Notes on the study in general: Shared clonotypes: approximately 4.5% naive CD4, approximately 3.4% naive CD8, over 2% memory CD4, 0.4% memory CD8.

Using 200 ng DNA, tens of thousands of T cell genomes, the sorted-subset replicate PCRs were run. Profiled with immunoSEQ multiplex PCR; TCRdb holds only in-frame clones, not every one. The profile covers roughly 660,000 clones, with about nine tenths appearing a single time and about 33% taken by the ten largest. Germline loops: CDR1 SGHNT, CDR2 YYREEE (reference sequence). V was pared by 3 bases and J by 4 bases, with 8 bases between. CDR3 length: 12 residues. The chain combines TRBV5-4 with TRBJ2-7, with D perhaps being TRBD1 or TRBD2 (5 bases each). Sequencing was carried out using memory CD8+ T cells from PBMCs. The subset here: CD45RO+ cells pooled with CCR7-negative TemRA cells. This TCR derives from a man younger than 35 in good health. Some clones in this sample may be carry-over from other donors' samples. CDR3 sequence reads: CASSWDGYEQYF. The CDR3 coding sequence is TGTGCCAGCAGCTGGGACGGGTACGAGCAGTACTTC.